One sample yielded the 25 T cell receptor beta chains listed below, sequenced in a study of blood T cell repertoires in COVID-19. Assay: immunoSEQ multiplex PCR; the TCRdb copy retains only in-frame clones and omits some. The top ten clones hold roughly 2.9% of a sample with roughly 160,000 clones, around 80% of them seen once. Sequencing input: peripheral blood. Receptor source: a woman aged 60-75 years with acute or convalescent COVID-19.

V and J are TRBV29-1 and TRBJ1-4, with a tentative D call TRBD1 (6 bases). The CDR3 length is 15 residues. The germline gives CDR1 SQVTM, CDR2 ANQGSEA. The ends were cut back, 0 bases at V and 6 bases at J, with 14 bases in the middle. The CDR3 coding sequence is TGCAGCGTTGAAGACTTGCGGGGGCGCGATGAAAAACTGTTTTTT. This encodes CSVEDLRGRDEKLFF.

This sequence joins TRBV2 and TRBJ1-3, with D tentatively TRBD1 (6 bases). The CDR3 has 17 residues. V was trimmed by 6 bases and J by 1 base, leaving 19 bases between them. Germline V gene data show CDR1 as SNHLY and CDR2 as FYNNEI. CDR3 amino acids: CASSPPGTRLSGNTIYF. The CDR3 DNA is TGTGCCAGCAGCCCCCCCGGGACAAGGCTGTCTGGAAACACCATATATTTT.

V gene TRBV27 combines with J gene TRBJ1-6, with 7 nucleotides matching TRBD1. V lost 4 bases to trimming and J lost 6 bases; unmatched junction nucleotides: 0. Germline V gene data show CDR1 as MNHEY and CDR2 as SMNVEV (reference sequence). The CDR3 spans 13 residues. The CDR3 reads CASSWDSNSPLHF. CDR3 DNA sequence: TGTGCCAGCAGTTGGGACAGTAATTCACCCCTCCACTTT.

The V call is TRBV5-4, the J call TRBJ1-2, with TRBD1 as a possible D gene (5 bases). Trimming shortened V by 7 bases and J by 8 bases, and 21 bases separated the two germline ends. From germline, CDR1 is SGHNT and CDR2 YYREEE (reference sequence). CDR3 length: 14 amino acids. The CDR3 nucleotides read TGTGCCAGCTTTTCCAGGGCTTTTGATGACGGCTACACCTTC. It is translated as CASFSRAFDDGYTF.

The gene calls are TRBV30 and TRBJ1-3, with a weak D call TRBD1 (5 bases). V was shortened by 5 bases and J by 0 bases, with 11 bases between the two germline ends. This CDR3 spans 14 amino acids. Germline loops: CDR1 GTSNPN, CDR2 SVGIG (reference sequence). Here the CDR3 DNA reads TGTGCCTGGGACACAGGACCCTCTGGAAACACCATATATTTT. Translation gives CAWDTGPSGNTIYF. Combining the CDR3 with reference TRBV30 and TRBJ1-3 gives the whole variable domain SQTIHQWPATLVQPVGSPLSLECTVEGTSNPNLYWYRQAAGRGLQLLFYSVGIGQISSEVPQNLSASRPQDRQFILSSKKLLLSDSGFYLCAWDTGPSGNTIYFGEGSWLTVV.

Only a few counts were recorded for this clone. The rearrangement links TRBV14 to TRBJ2-7, with a weak D call TRBD1 (7 bases). V gave up 4 bases and J gave up 0 bases, with 13 bases separating them. This CDR3 region has 15 residues. CDR1 and CDR2 (germline): SGHDN, FVKESK. This CDR3 reads CASSRGTVASYEQYF. CDR3 nucleotide sequence: TGTGCCAGCAGCCGCGGGACAGTAGCCTCCTACGAGCAGTACTTC. Variable domain in full (rest from reference TRBV14 and TRBJ2-7): EAGVTQFPSHSVIEKGQTVTLRCDPISGHDNLYWYRRVMGKEIKFLLHFVKESKQDESGMPNNRFLAERTGGTYSTLKVQPAELEDSGVYFCASSRGTVASYEQYFGPGTRLTVT.

This chain connects TRBV12-3 or TRBV12-4 to TRBJ1-2; perhaps TRBD1 as D (5 bases). Deletions cut 5 bases from V and 3 bases from J, with 10 bases between. The CDR3 contains 13 residues. The CDR3 sequence is CASSEGVYYGYTF. In nucleotides, the CDR3 is TGTGCCAGCAGTGAAGGGGTATACTATGGCTACACCTTC.

The chain employs TRBV28 and TRBJ1-3; 7 bases align to TRBD1. The CDR3 contains 13 residues. Germline loops: CDR1 MDHEN, CDR2 SYDVKM. Unmatched junction bases numbered 7, after V lost 7 bases and J lost 7 bases. This chain's CDR3 is CASTLDRRNTIYF. As DNA, the CDR3 is TGTGCCAGCACCCTGGACAGGAGGAACACCATATATTTT.

This sequence joins TRBV7-2 and TRBJ1-4, with 11 bases lining up with TRBD1. The ends lost 5 bases at V and 7 bases at J; junction bases unmatched: 3. The CDR3 covers 14 residues. The V gene's germline CDR1 is SGHTA and CDR2 FQGNSA. CDR3 DNA sequence: TGTGCCAGCAGCCGGACAGGGGGCAGTGAAAAACTGTTTTTT. It specifies CASSRTGGSEKLFF.

V and J are TRBV25-1 and TRBJ1-2, with 10 bases lining up with TRBD1. V dropped 4 bases and J dropped 4; count of bases not matched to a gene: 0. CDR1 and CDR2 from the germline V gene are MGHDK and SYGVNS. CDR3 length equals 13 residues. CDR3 sequence reads: CASSGTGGYGYTF. CDR3 DNA: TGTGCCAGCAGTGGGACAGGGGGCTATGGCTACACCTTC.

The chain joins TRBV4-3 to TRBJ2-1; D unclear. Germline loops: CDR1 LGHNA, CDR2 YSLEER. V lost 0 bases and J lost 3, with 12 bases in between. The length of the CDR3 is 16 residues. The CDR3 DNA follows: TGCGCCAGCAGCCAAGACGGAGAGCCAGTCTACAATGAGCAGTTCTTC. As protein: CASSQDGEPVYNEQFF.

The V and J genes are TRBV7-2 and TRBJ2-2; D is unclear. The germline V gene encodes CDR1 SGHTA and CDR2 FQGNSA. CDR3 length equals 12 residues. Trimming took off 2 bases at V and 7 bases at J, with 5 bases between the two ends. The CDR3 DNA reads as TGTGCCAGCAGCTTATTATACGGGGAGCTGTTTTTT. It codes for CASSLLYGELFF.

The V call is TRBV27, the J call TRBJ1-4, with TRBD1 matching over 10 bases. The CDR3 runs 16 residues. J lost 6 bases, V lost 5 bases, and 9 bases had no gene match. CDR1 and CDR2 from the germline V gene are MNHEY and SMNVEV (reference sequence). In DNA, the CDR3 is TGTGCCAGCAGTGGACGACAGGGGGCATCTTATGAAAAACTGTTTTTT. This codes for CASSGRQGASYEKLFF.

The chain links TRBV30 to TRBJ1-5; possible D gene TRBD1, 5 bases. The V gene lost 1 base and the J gene lost 1 base, with 17 bases spanning the gap. Germline CDR1 and CDR2: GTSNPN and SVGIG (reference sequence). This CDR3 contains 17 residues. CDR3 loop: CAWSAKEGSGSNQPQHF. DNA of the CDR3: TGTGCCTGGAGTGCCAAGGAGGGGAGCGGAAGCAATCAGCCCCAGCATTTT.

This clone was picked up one time. CDR3 sequence (DNA): TGTGCCAGCAGCTACAGGGCCGACCCTAGCTCCTATAATTCACCCCTCCACTTT. As protein: CASSYRADPSSYNSPLHF. The chain has TRBV7-8 and TRBJ1-6, with a tentative D call TRBD1 (6 bases). CDR3 length: 18 residues. Germline CDR1 reads SGHVS; CDR2 reads FQNEAQ. The V end lost 4 bases, the J end lost 0 bases, and 16 bases lay between the germline ends.

This chain connects TRBV7-9 to TRBJ2-1, with a possible D match to TRBD2 (6 bases). Germline V gene data show CDR1 as SEHNR and CDR2 as FQNEAQ (reference sequence). The CDR3 has 16 residues. Trimming removed 5 bases at V and 8 bases at J, with 22 bases between. CDR3 residues: CASSPISQGLYDEQFF. CDR3 sequence (DNA): TGTGCCAGCAGCCCCATAAGCCAGGGACTGTATGATGAGCAGTTCTTC.

The chain is built from TRBV6-2 or TRBV6-3 and TRBJ1-5; D possibly corresponds to TRBD1 (5 bases). CDR1 MNHEY and CDR2 SVGEGT come from the germline V gene. V was shortened by 4 bases and J by 6 bases, with 10 bases between the two germline ends. The CDR3 is 13 residues long. The CDR3, as DNA: TGTGCCAGCAGTTGGGACGGGAGTCAGCCCCAGCATTTT. This codes for CASSWDGSQPQHF.

V usage is TRBV19 and J usage is TRBJ1-5; 10 bases align to TRBD1. The CDR3 covers 14 residues. Trimming took 9 bases from V and 2 from J; bases not matched to a gene: 4. The V gene's germline CDR1 is LNHDA and CDR2 SQIVND (reference sequence). The CDR3 nucleotides read TGTGCCAGCGGGACAGGGGCTCGCAATCAGCCCCAGCATTTT. It yields the protein CASGTGARNQPQHF. The entire variable domain, with the rest obtained from reference TRBV19 and TRBJ1-5, is as follows: DGGITQSPKYLFRKEGQNVTLSCEQNLNHDAMYWYRQDPGQGLRLIYYSQIVNDFQKGDIAEGYSVSREKKESFPLTVTSAQKNPTAFYLCASGTGARNQPQHFGDGTRLSIL.

The V gene is TRBV2, the J gene TRBJ1-2, with a weak D call TRBD1 (6 bases). V lost 6 bases to trimming and J lost 5 bases, with 13 bases between them. The CDR3 is 13 amino acids. The V gene's germline CDR1 is SNHLY and CDR2 FYNNEI. As DNA, the CDR3 is TGTGCCAGCAGCCGCCGGACAGCTTATGGCTACACCTTC. It encodes CASSRRTAYGYTF.

The genes are TRBV18 and TRBJ2-4; D possibly corresponds to TRBD1 (5 bases). The CDR3 extends over 15 amino acids. The ends were cut back, 4 bases at V and 7 bases at J, with 17 bases in the middle. Per germline, CDR1 KGHSH and CDR2 LQKENI. The CDR3 DNA sequence: TGTGCCAGCTCACGAGTCGGACAAGCTGGGAACATTCAGTACTTC. The encoded protein is CASSRVGQAGNIQYF.

The J gene is TRBJ1-2, the V gene TRBV7-2, with a tentative D call TRBD1 (5 bases). V gave up 5 bases and J gave up 6 bases, with 19 bases separating them. The CDR3 is 15 amino acids. Germline CDR1 reads SGHTA; CDR2 reads FQGNSA. This CDR3 is CASSPGHPVGNGYTF. DNA for the CDR3: TGTGCCAGCAGCCCCGGACACCCCGTAGGTAATGGCTACACCTTC.

V gene TRBV11-2 combines with J gene TRBJ2-1; D gene uncertain. V dropped 5 bases and J dropped 2 bases, with 10 bases sitting between them. Germline V CDR1 and CDR2: SGHAT, FQNNGV. This CDR3 region has 14 residues. CDR3 sequence reads: CASSQERAYNEQFF. CDR3 bases: TGTGCCAGCAGCCAGGAACGCGCCTACAATGAGCAGTTCTTC.

About this clone itself: An end of the junction does not agree with germline; a read error may underlie this. This sequence joins TRBV7-8 and TRBJ2-3, with D uncertain. The germline V gene encodes CDR1 SGHVS and CDR2 FQNEAQ. The CDR3 spans 11 residues. CDR3 DNA sequence: TGTGCCAGCAGCCCGAGCGCGACTCCGCATTTT. It yields the protein CASSPSATPHF.

The chain links TRBV14 to TRBJ2-2, with 11 bases aligning to TRBD2. Germline V gene data show CDR1 as SGHDN and CDR2 as FVKESK. CDR3 size: 18 residues. V gave up 4 bases and J gave up 2 bases; unmatched junction bases: 9. DNA of the CDR3: TGTGCCAGCAGCCCGCCTCGGCTAGCGGGGGGAAACACCGGGGAGCTGTTTTTT. Its translation: CASSPPRLAGGNTGELFF.

This sequence joins TRBV28 and TRBJ1-2; D is possibly TRBD1 (6 bases). Germline CDR1 is MDHEN and CDR2 is SYDVKM. Trimming shortened V by 5 bases and J by 4 bases, and 14 bases separated the two germline ends. The CDR3 is 14 amino acids. The CDR3 DNA sequence: TGTGCCAGCAGTCCGGCAGGGGTCTTCTATGGCTACACCTTC. This sequence encodes CASSPAGVFYGYTF.